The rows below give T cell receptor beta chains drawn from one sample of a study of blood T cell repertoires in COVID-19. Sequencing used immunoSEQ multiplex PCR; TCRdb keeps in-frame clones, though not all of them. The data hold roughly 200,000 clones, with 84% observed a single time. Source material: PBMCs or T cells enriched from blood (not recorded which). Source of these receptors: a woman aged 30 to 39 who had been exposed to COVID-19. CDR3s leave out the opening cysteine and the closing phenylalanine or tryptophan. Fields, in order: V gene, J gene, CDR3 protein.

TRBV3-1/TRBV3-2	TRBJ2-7	ASSRGQGDEQY
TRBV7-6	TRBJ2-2	ASRRTSGGSGELF
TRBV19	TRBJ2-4	ASRPGLGDIQY
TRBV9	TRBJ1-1	ASSVHPINTEAF
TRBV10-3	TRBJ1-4	AISESGEAATNEKLF
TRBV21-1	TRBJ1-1	ASSKGREKSWTEAF
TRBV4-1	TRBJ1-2	ASSQVGLKRGYT
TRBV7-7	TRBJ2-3	ASSLTGSSTDTQY
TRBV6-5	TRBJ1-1	ASSYQDTTEAF
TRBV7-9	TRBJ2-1	ASSNPAGTQVYNEQF
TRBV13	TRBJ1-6	ASSLAGQGYSPLH
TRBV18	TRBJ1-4	ASSPSGQQNEKLF
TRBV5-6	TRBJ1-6	ASSLVAGGIPLH
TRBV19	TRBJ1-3	ASRKQGPGNTIY
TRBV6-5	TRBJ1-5	ASTRGQNNQPQH
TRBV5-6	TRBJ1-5	ASSLAQNNQPQH
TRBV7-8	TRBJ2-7	ASSSRRGGVEQY
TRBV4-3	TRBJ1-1	ASSQRQNMNTEAF
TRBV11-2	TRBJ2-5	ASSRTGGRETQY
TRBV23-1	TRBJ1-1	ASSQSDRVGAF
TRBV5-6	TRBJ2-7	ASLRPGSYEQY
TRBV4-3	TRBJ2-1	ASSQEGTGRYNEQF